What follows is one T cell receptor (beta chain) and its context. This sample was taken from a study of cytomegalovirus exposure and HLA in healthy donors. The CDR3 sequence is 13 residues long. Per germline, CDR1 SNHLY and CDR2 FYNNEI. V trimming: 2 bases; J trimming: 6 bases; junction bases outside the gene matches: 0. 60 Vbeta and 13 Jbeta primers were used in PCR. Sequencing used immunoSEQ multiplex PCR; TCRdb keeps in-frame clones, though not all of them. Here the sample spans approximately 99,000 clones, about four fifths being singletons. V usage is TRBV2 and J usage is TRBJ2-1, with TRBD2 matching 8 bases. The material sequenced was PBMCs. The sequence came from a man aged 40-49 years in good health and CMV-seropositive. DNA for the CDR3: TGTGCCAGCAGTGAACGGGAGGGCAATGAGCAGTTCTTC. It yields the protein CASSEREGNEQFF. Full variable domain (outside the CDR3, taken from reference TRBV2 and TRBJ2-1): EPEVTQTPSHQVTQMGQEVILRCVPISNHLYFYWYRQILGQKVEFLVSFYNNEISEKSEIFDDQFSVERPDGSNFTLKIRSTKLEDSAMYFCASSEREGNEQFFGPGTRLTVL.